These 24 T cell receptor beta chains were all obtained from the same sample, sequenced in a study of T cell changes during pregnancy in multiple sclerosis (dated by TCRdb to about 2019). The library was produced with the immunoSEQ multiplex PCR assay. TCRdb obtained this table from immuneACCESS and retained in-frame rearrangements with V and J assigned. These tables miss some clones; where compared with another copy, unresolved V genes account for less than half of the shortfall, and the remainder is unexplained. The sample table shows fewer than 85,000 clones, and about 88% are seen once. 1.9% of the sample lies in the top ten. This material consisted of peripheral blood, taken before pregnancy. All receptors come from a female donor with multiple sclerosis, enrolled in a pregnancy study.

V and J are TRBV6-1 and TRBJ1-2; D uncertain. The CDR3 has 15 amino acids. The germline V gene encodes CDR1 MNHNS and CDR2 SASEGT. The ends were cut back, 0 bases at V and 0 bases at J, with 8 bases in the middle. CDR3 DNA sequence: TGTGCCAGCAGTGAAGCGGCAGTCCCTAACTATGGCTACACCTTC. Encoded protein: CASSEAAVPNYGYTF.

This clone was seen a single time. The J gene is TRBJ1-1, the V gene TRBV6-5; D gene uncertain. CDR1 and CDR2 (germline): MNHEY, SVGAGI. There are 13 residues in the CDR3. Trimming removed 2 bases from V and 1 base from J, with 5 bases in between. In DNA form, the CDR3 reads TGTGCCAGCAGTTACGGTAGGAACACTGAAGCTTTCTTT. Protein: CASSYGRNTEAFF.

The genes are TRBV11-3 and TRBJ2-3, with 12 bases identical to TRBD1. V trimming: 4 bases; J trimming: 2 bases; junction bases outside the gene matches: 13. Germline V gives CDR1 SGHNT, CDR2 YENEEA. The CDR3 runs 19 residues. CDR3 in amino acids: CASSSSGTGGSPLTDTQYF. The CDR3, as DNA: TGTGCCAGCAGCTCTTCCGGGACAGGGGGCTCCCCACTCACAGATACGCAGTATTTT.

This chain connects TRBV21-1 to TRBJ2-6; the table's D call TRBD2 went unverified against the DNA. TRBV21-1 is recorded as a pseudogene. This CDR3 contains 16 residues. Written as DNA, the CDR3 is TGTGCCAGCAGCAAAGAAGAACTCTCTGGGGCCAACGTCCTGACTTTC. This encodes CASSKEELSGANVLTF.

The chain uses TRBV27 and TRBJ1-6; TRBD1 aligns across 7 bases. J gave up 7 bases and V 6 bases, and 9 bases lay outside the gene matches. CDR1 MNHEY and CDR2 SMNVEV come from the germline V gene (reference sequence). CDR3 size: 15 residues. This CDR3 is CASSPGQGVNSPLHF. The CDR3 DNA reads TGTGCCAGCAGCCCAGGCCAGGGGGTGAATTCACCCCTCCACTTT.

This chain joins TRBV18 and TRBJ2-2; 9 nucleotides line up with TRBD1. Germline-derived CDR1 and CDR2 are KGHSH and LQKENI. V lost 1 base, J lost 3 bases, and 0 bases stayed unmatched. There are 15 residues in the CDR3. The CDR3 reads CASSPRQGDTGELFF. CDR3 DNA: TGTGCCAGCTCACCACGACAGGGGGACACCGGGGAGCTGTTTTTT.

The V gene is TRBV5-1, the J gene TRBJ2-1; 16 bases align to TRBD2. This CDR3 is 17 amino acids long. Germline V CDR1 and CDR2: SGHRS, YFSETQ. V gave up 4 bases and J gave up 6 bases; unmatched junction bases: 7. CDR3 loop: CASSLGTSGGGINEQFF. DNA of the CDR3: TGCGCCAGCAGCCTAGGGACTAGCGGGGGGGGTATCAATGAGCAGTTCTTC.

The chain is built from TRBV5-1 and TRBJ2-1; possible D gene TRBD1, 6 bases. This CDR3 contains 12 residues. With 5 bases removed from V and 8 bases from J, the gap between germline ends came to 11 bases. Germline CDR1 is SGHRS and CDR2 is YFSETQ. CDR3 in amino acids: CASSTQGHEQFF. CDR3 in DNA: TGCGCCAGCAGTACCCAGGGGCATGAGCAGTTCTTC.

The chain combines TRBV7-2 with TRBJ2-6; maybe TRBD1 (6 bases). The CDR3 runs to 17 residues. V was pared by 0 bases and J by 0 bases, with 9 bases between. The germline CDR1 and CDR2 sequences are SGHTA and FQGNSA. CDR3 nucleotides: TGTGCCAGCAGCTTAGCCTACAGGGTCTCTGGGGCCAACGTCCTGACTTTC. It translates to CASSLAYRVSGANVLTF.

This clone was seen more than once but under ten times. The chain couples TRBV30 to TRBJ1-1; D unclear. Germline-derived CDR1 and CDR2 are GTSNPN and SVGIG (reference sequence). Trimming left V 4 bases short and J 6 bases short, with 12 bases between. The CDR3 has 12 residues. CDR3 in amino acids: CAWNDRRAEAFF. The CDR3 DNA reads as TGTGCCTGGAACGACCGACGGGCTGAAGCTTTCTTT.

The chain carries TRBV2 and TRBJ1-4, with TRBD1 matching 7 bases. Looked up from germline, CDR1 is SNHLY and CDR2 is FYNNEI. V shed 6 bases and J 4 bases; nucleotides not matched to a gene: 5. This CDR3 spans 14 amino acids. CDR3 amino acids: CASSPDRINEKLFF. DNA of the CDR3: TGTGCCAGCAGCCCGGACAGGATTAATGAAAAACTGTTTTTT.

Points on this clone: At one boundary the junction diverges from the germline segment, which might be a read error. CDR3 DNA: TGTGCTAGCAGCTCCGACATGGGAGGCATTCAGTACTTC. This sequence encodes CASSSDMGGIQYF. The V gene is TRBV7-7, the J gene TRBJ2-4; TRBD2 is a possible D gene (6 bases). Per germline, CDR1 SSHAT and CDR2 FNYEAQ (reference sequence). The CDR3 consists of 13 residues.

This chain connects TRBV19 to TRBJ1-2, with D hard to call. The CDR3 runs to 13 residues. The V end was cut by 7 bases, the J end by 4 bases, with 13 bases between. Germline-derived CDR1 and CDR2 are LNHDA and SQIVND (reference sequence). CDR3 protein: CASKDSQFYGYTF. The CDR3 DNA reads as TGTGCCAGTAAGGATTCACAGTTCTATGGCTACACCTTC. The variable domain in full, with the rest retrieved from reference TRBV19 and TRBJ1-2, is DGGITQSPKYLFRKEGQNVTLSCEQNLNHDAMYWYRQDPGQGLRLIYYSQIVNDFQKGDIAEGYSVSREKKESFPLTVTSAQKNPTAFYLCASKDSQFYGYTFGSGTRLTVV.

Comments on this clone: Different DNA sequences within this sample yield the same CDR3. The chain combines TRBV7-8 with TRBJ1-1; D is possibly TRBD1 (6 bases). CDR1 is SGHVS, CDR2 FQNEAQ, per germline. With 1 base removed from V and 4 bases from J, the gap between germline ends came to 13 bases. The CDR3 consists of 15 residues. For the CDR3, the DNA is TGTGCCAGCAGCTTAGGGGGGGGCGTCGGCACTGAAGCTTTCTTT. Its translation is CASSLGGGVGTEAFF.

The CDR3 spells CASSFQNTEAFF. CDR3 bases: TGTGCCAGCAGCTTTCAGAACACTGAAGCTTTCTTT. The gene calls are TRBV5-4 and TRBJ1-1, with no clear D. The CDR3 has 12 amino acids. CDR1 is SGHNT and CDR2 is YYREEE in the germline V gene (reference sequence). V lost 2 bases and J 1 base, leaving 3 bases between the germline ends.

The chain is built from TRBV15 and TRBJ2-5; D perhaps matches TRBD1 (5 bases). Trimming left V 5 bases short and J 5 bases short, with 15 bases between. Germline CDR1 LNHNV, CDR2 YYDKDF (reference sequence). The CDR3 length is 14 residues. The DNA of the CDR3 is TGTGCCACCAGCCTACGACAGAAAGGGGAGACCCAGTACTTC. It codes for CATSLRQKGETQYF.

The rearrangement joins TRBV5-1 to TRBJ2-1, with 11 bases matching TRBD2. From germline, CDR1 is SGHRS and CDR2 YFSETQ. The CDR3 has 20 residues. V lost 3 bases, J lost 0 bases, and 14 bases stayed unmatched. The CDR3 nucleotides are TGCGCCAGCAGCTCCCTAGCGGGGGGTCTAAATCCTCTCTCCTACAATGAGCAGTTCTTC. Translating it yields CASSSLAGGLNPLSYNEQFF.

This chain joins TRBV7-6 and TRBJ2-2, with TRBD1 matching 7 bases. CDR1 is SGHVS and CDR2 is FNYEAQ in the germline V gene. This CDR3 is built from 16 residues. The V segment lost 3 bases and the J segment 8 bases; nucleotides outside the gene matches: 12. Written as DNA, the CDR3 is TGTGCCAGCAGCTTCCCGGGACAGAGGATCCCTGGGGAGCTGTTTTTT. Translating gives CASSFPGQRIPGELFF.

The CDR3 region is CASSSPQGAYEQYF. The CDR3 nucleotides read TGTGCCAGCAGTTCCCCACAGGGGGCCTACGAGCAGTACTTC. The V call is TRBV6-5, the J call TRBJ2-7; 8 positions agree with TRBD1. V lost 4 bases to trimming and J lost 2 bases; unmatched junction nucleotides: 4. Germline CDR1 reads MNHEY; CDR2 reads SVGAGI. CDR3 length equals 14 residues.

The gene calls are TRBV4-3 and TRBJ2-5; D unresolved. Trimming removed 0 bases at V and 1 base at J, with 9 bases between. The CDR3 is 15 amino acids. Germline V gene lookup returns CDR1 LGHNA and CDR2 YSLEER. The CDR3 protein is CASSQEVYGQETQYF. In nucleotides, the CDR3 is TGCGCCAGCAGCCAAGAAGTGTACGGCCAAGAGACCCAGTACTTC.

The table lists this clone with a count of one. This chain links TRBV28 with TRBJ1-2; 8 nucleotides agree with TRBD1. The V gene end was trimmed by 6 bases and the J gene end by 6 bases; junction bases not matched to a gene: 9. There are 14 residues in the CDR3. Germline CDR1 is MDHEN and CDR2 is SYDVKM. The chain's CDR3 is CASRKDRVADGYTF. The CDR3 nucleotides are TGTGCCAGCAGAAAGGACAGGGTGGCGGATGGCTACACCTTC.

Of note for this clone: The junction departs from the called germline gene at one end, perhaps through a read error. The rearrangement joins TRBV6-5 to TRBJ2-1, with D possibly matching TRBD2 (5 bases). This CDR3 comprises 14 residues. Germline assignment: CDR1 MNHEY and CDR2 SVGAGI. CDR3 coding DNA: TGTGCCAGCAGATACTCCGGGAATCGCAATGAGCAGTTCTTC. This sequence encodes CASRYSGNRNEQFF.

The rearrangement links TRBV14 to TRBJ2-2; D is uncertain. Germline V gene data show CDR1 as SGHDN and CDR2 as FVKESK. The CDR3 runs 14 residues. Trimming removed 5 bases at V and 2 bases at J, with 9 bases between. DNA of the CDR3: TGTGCCAGCAGCTCGTGGGCCAACACCGGGGAGCTGTTTTTT. Translated, it gives CASSSWANTGELFF. The entire variable domain, with the rest obtained from reference TRBV14 and TRBJ2-2, is as follows: EAGVTQFPSHSVIEKGQTVTLRCDPISGHDNLYWYRRVMGKEIKFLLHFVKESKQDESGMPNNRFLAERTGGTYSTLKVQPAELEDSGVYFCASSSWANTGELFFGEGSRLTVL.

V and J are TRBV4-2 and TRBJ1-1; no firm D call. The CDR3 is 15 amino acids. Per the germline V gene, CDR1 is LGHNA and CDR2 is YNFKEQ. Trimming shortened V by 0 bases and J by 0 bases, and 8 bases separated the two germline ends. The CDR3 protein is CASSQEERLNTEAFF. As DNA, the CDR3 is TGTGCCAGCAGCCAAGAGGAGAGATTGAACACTGAAGCTTTCTTT.